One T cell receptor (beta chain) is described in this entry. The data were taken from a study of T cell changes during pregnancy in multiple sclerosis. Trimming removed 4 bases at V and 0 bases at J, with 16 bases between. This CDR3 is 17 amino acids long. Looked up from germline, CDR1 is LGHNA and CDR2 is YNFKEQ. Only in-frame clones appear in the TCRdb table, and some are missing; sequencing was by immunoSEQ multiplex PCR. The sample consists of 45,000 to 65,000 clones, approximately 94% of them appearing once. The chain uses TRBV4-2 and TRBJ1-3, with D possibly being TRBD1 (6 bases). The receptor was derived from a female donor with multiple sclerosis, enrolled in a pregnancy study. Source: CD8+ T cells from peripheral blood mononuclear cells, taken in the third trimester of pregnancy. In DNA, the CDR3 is TGTGCCAGCAGCCGAAGGGGGTCCGCTAGCTCTGGAAACACCATATATTTT. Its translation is CASSRRGSASSGNTIYF.